A single sample is the source of the 9 T cell receptor beta chains below, sequenced in a study of blood T cell repertoires in COVID-19. Only in-frame clones appear in the TCRdb table, and some are missing; sequencing was by immunoSEQ multiplex PCR. The sample carries approximately 31,000 clones, 70% to 90% recorded once. The sequencing sample was made of peripheral blood. The receptors originated from a man between 65 and 79 years old with active COVID-19.

The rearrangement links TRBV20-1 to TRBJ2-1; possibly TRBD2 for D (5 bases). Germline CDR1 is DFQATT and CDR2 is SNEGSKA (reference sequence). The V gene lost 1 base and the J gene lost 10 bases, with 8 bases spanning the gap. CDR3 length: 11 amino acids. CDR3 bases: TGCAGTGCTAGAGCCAGCGGCGAGCAGTTCTTC. This translates into CSARASGEQFF.

CDR3 sequence reads: CASSSRKKIEDEQYF. In DNA form, the CDR3 reads TGTGCCAGCAGCTCCAGGAAAAAGATAGAAGACGAGCAGTACTTC. The chain joins TRBV7-8 to TRBJ2-7; no clear D. CDR1 and CDR2 (germline): SGHVS, FQNEAQ. Trimming shortened V by 4 bases and J by 5 bases, and 18 bases separated the two germline ends. CDR3 size: 15 residues.

The rearrangement links TRBV12-5 to TRBJ2-5, with 11 bases lining up with TRBD1. CDR3 size: 15 residues. CDR1 and CDR2 from the germline V gene are LGHNT and FRNRAP. V lost 1 base, J lost 5 bases, and 3 bases stayed unmatched. The CDR3 loop is CASGLGTGGLETQYF. The DNA of the CDR3 is TGTGCTAGTGGTTTGGGGACAGGGGGCCTCGAGACCCAGTACTTC.

CDR3 sequence: CASSVNYEQYF. The CDR3, as DNA: TGTGCCAGCAGCGTTAACTACGAGCAGTACTTC. The chain joins TRBV7-2 to TRBJ2-7, with D hard to call. Trimming stripped 5 bases from V and 3 bases from J, with 5 bases between. The length of the CDR3 is 11 residues. Per the germline V gene, CDR1 is SGHTA and CDR2 is FQGNSA.

V and J are TRBV29-1 and TRBJ2-1; maybe TRBD1 (7 bases). There are 15 residues in the CDR3. Germline lookup yields CDR1 SQVTM and CDR2 ANQGSEA. V dropped 6 bases and J dropped 2 bases, with 17 bases sitting between them. In DNA form, the CDR3 reads TGCAGCGTAATCCCTACAGGGGAGGCCTACAATGAGCAGTTCTTC. This encodes CSVIPTGEAYNEQFF.

This chain uses TRBV29-1 with TRBJ2-3, with 10 bases aligning to TRBD2. After removal of 4 bases from V and 5 bases from J, the junction contained 15 bases not matched to a gene. The CDR3 is made up of 17 amino acids. Germline-derived CDR1 and CDR2 are SQVTM and ANQGSEA. CDR3 sequence: CSVVYTFSSGSGDTQYF. In DNA, the CDR3 is TGCAGCGTTGTATACACCTTTTCTAGCGGGAGTGGAGATACGCAGTATTTT.

CDR3 in amino acids: CSVAPGLAGGGTLAEQFF. The CDR3 DNA reads TGCAGCGTAGCCCCCGGACTAGCGGGAGGTGGAACATTAGCGGAGCAGTTCTTC. The chain recombines TRBV29-1 with TRBJ2-1; TRBD2 agrees at 14 bases. Germline lookup yields CDR1 SQVTM and CDR2 ANQGSEA. V lost 6 bases to trimming and J lost 10 bases; unmatched junction nucleotides: 20. The CDR3 totals 18 residues.

This sequence joins TRBV6-5 and TRBJ1-6; no definite D call. Germline V gives CDR1 MNHEY, CDR2 SVGAGI. The CDR3 contains 13 residues. With 7 bases removed from V and 8 bases from J, the gap between germline ends came to 12 bases. The CDR3 sequence: CASITTRHSPLHF. CDR3 nucleotides: TGTGCCAGCATTACGACTAGGCATTCACCCCTCCACTTT.

The V and J genes are TRBV9 and TRBJ2-7, with 11 bases aligning to TRBD2. Germline V CDR1 and CDR2: SGDLS, YYNGEE. This CDR3 comprises 15 residues. Germline trimming cut 4 bases from V and 3 bases from J; bases unmatched to any gene: 6. The CDR3 sequence is CASSPAGTSGYEQYF. In DNA, the CDR3 is TGTGCCAGCAGCCCCGCCGGGACTAGCGGCTACGAGCAGTACTTC. Variable domain in full (rest from reference TRBV9 and TRBJ2-7): DSGVTQTPKHLITATGQRVTLRCSPRSGDLSVYWYQQSLDQGLQFLIQYYNGEERAKGNILERFSAQQFPDLHSELNLSSLELGDSALYFCASSPAGTSGYEQYFGPGTRLTVT.